One sample yielded the 12 T cell receptor beta chains listed below, sequenced in a study of shared clonotypes between healthy human individuals. Only in-frame clones appear in the TCRdb table, and some are missing; sequencing was by immunoSEQ multiplex PCR. The profile shows some 480,000 clones, 70% to 80% of them singletons. Input material: PBMCs. These receptors originate from a woman aged 40 to 50 in good health. Some clones in this sample may be carry-over from other donors' samples.

V usage is TRBV19 and J usage is TRBJ1-2; D uncertain. The CDR3 is made up of 14 amino acids. Trimming pared 7 bases from V and 3 bases from J, leaving 15 bases between. Germline lookup yields CDR1 LNHDA and CDR2 SQIVND (reference sequence). CDR3 in DNA: TGTGCCAGTACTCCCCACGCTACGGACTATGGCTACACCTTC. Residues: CASTPHATDYGYTF.

The chain couples TRBV7-6 to TRBJ2-7; 7 nucleotides line up with TRBD2. This CDR3 contains 14 residues. The trim removed 1 base at V and 4 bases at J, leaving 4 bases unmatched. Germline V gives CDR1 SGHVS, CDR2 FNYEAQ. The CDR3 DNA reads as TGTGCCAGCAGCTTAGGCGGGAGAATATACGAGCAGTACTTC. Translating it yields CASSLGGRIYEQYF.

The chain employs TRBV29-1 and TRBJ2-1; 11 nucleotides align to TRBD2. The CDR3 sequence is 11 residues long. Unmatched junction bases numbered 3, after V lost 7 bases and J lost 10 bases. CDR1 is SQVTM and CDR2 is ANQGSEA in the germline V gene. CDR3 sequence (DNA): TGCAGCGCGGGACTAGCGGACGAGCAGTTCTTC. It is translated as CSAGLADEQFF.

The chain carries TRBV4-1 and TRBJ1-1; a weak D match, TRBD1 (5 bases). Germline assignment: CDR1 MGHRA and CDR2 YSYEKL. Deletions cut 5 bases from V and 3 bases from J, with 16 bases between. The CDR3 is made up of 15 amino acids. CDR3 DNA sequence: TGCGCCAGCAGCTTGCGGGGGGGAGTGGACACTGAAGCTTTCTTT. Protein: CASSLRGGVDTEAFF.

This clone was observed once. The chain's CDR3 is CASSAYNVGYEQYF. CDR3 DNA sequence: TGTGCCAGCAGCGCGTACAACGTAGGATACGAGCAGTACTTC. The V and J genes are TRBV7-9 and TRBJ2-7; D gene ambiguous. The CDR3 length is 14 residues. The germline V gene encodes CDR1 SEHNR and CDR2 FQNEAQ (reference sequence). V was trimmed by 5 bases and J by 4 bases, leaving 15 bases between them.

The chain couples TRBV2 to TRBJ1-5, with D hard to call. Trimming took 0 bases from V and 5 from J, leaving 11 bases between them. Germline V lookup: CDR1 SNHLY, CDR2 FYNNEI. This CDR3 comprises 15 residues. The CDR3 bases are TGTGCCAGCAGTGAAGCGCTTCGCAATTATCAGCCCCAGCATTTT. Residues: CASSEALRNYQPQHF.

The DNA for the CDR3 is TGTGCCAGCAGCCAGGGAGCGGGGGCTGGCGAGCAGTACTTC. It translates to CASSQGAGAGEQYF. This rearrangement joins TRBV7-6 to TRBJ2-7; 8 bases are a match to TRBD2. Trimming removed 5 bases from V and 6 bases from J; junction bases left unmatched: 9. Germline CDR1 SGHVS, CDR2 FNYEAQ. The CDR3 length is 14 residues.

This clone was counted between two and nine times. The chain has TRBV14 and TRBJ1-4; the D gene is possibly TRBD1 (5 bases). Germline lookup yields CDR1 SGHDN and CDR2 FVKESK. This CDR3 contains 15 residues. The V and J ends lost 7 bases and 3 bases respectively, with 15 bases between them. CDR3 amino acids: CASNPGKRANEKLFF. The CDR3 coding sequence is TGTGCCAGCAACCCAGGGAAGAGGGCTAATGAAAAACTGTTTTTT.

The V gene is TRBV5-1, the J gene TRBJ1-2; perhaps TRBD1 as D (5 bases). Germline-derived CDR1 and CDR2 are SGHRS and YFSETQ. V shed 5 bases and J shed 3 bases, with 14 bases lying between them. CDR3 length: 14 amino acids. The CDR3 coding sequence is TGCGCCAGCAGAATTGGGGAGGGACACTATGGCTACACCTTC. It yields the protein CASRIGEGHYGYTF.

V and J are TRBV5-4 and TRBJ2-1, with D possibly being TRBD1 (6 bases). Trimming took 6 bases from V and 7 from J, leaving 20 bases between them. The germline gives CDR1 SGHNT, CDR2 YYREEE (reference sequence). This CDR3 has 15 residues. CDR3 sequence reads: CASNPTGPSGNEQFF. The DNA for the CDR3 is TGTGCCAGCAACCCGACAGGCCCGTCCGGGAATGAGCAGTTCTTC.

This clone came up a few times. This CDR3 is CASSLMGLAPTNTGELFF. CDR3 coding DNA: TGTGCCAGCAGCTTAATGGGACTAGCGCCCACGAACACCGGGGAGCTGTTTTTT. The chain joins TRBV7-3 to TRBJ2-2; TRBD2 matches at 10 bases. Trimming at V came to 1 base and at J to 0 bases, leaving 5 bases not matched to a gene. Germline V lookup: CDR1 SGHTA, CDR2 FQGTGA. The CDR3 is 18 amino acids.

The chain employs TRBV7-2 and TRBJ2-2; no reliable D call. Trimming stripped 1 base from V and 5 bases from J, with 8 bases between. Germline V lookup: CDR1 SGHTA, CDR2 FQGNSA. The CDR3 has 14 amino acids. The CDR3 DNA is TGTGCCAGCAGCTTAGTAAGCGCGACCGGGGAGCTGTTTTTT. This translates into CASSLVSATGELFF.